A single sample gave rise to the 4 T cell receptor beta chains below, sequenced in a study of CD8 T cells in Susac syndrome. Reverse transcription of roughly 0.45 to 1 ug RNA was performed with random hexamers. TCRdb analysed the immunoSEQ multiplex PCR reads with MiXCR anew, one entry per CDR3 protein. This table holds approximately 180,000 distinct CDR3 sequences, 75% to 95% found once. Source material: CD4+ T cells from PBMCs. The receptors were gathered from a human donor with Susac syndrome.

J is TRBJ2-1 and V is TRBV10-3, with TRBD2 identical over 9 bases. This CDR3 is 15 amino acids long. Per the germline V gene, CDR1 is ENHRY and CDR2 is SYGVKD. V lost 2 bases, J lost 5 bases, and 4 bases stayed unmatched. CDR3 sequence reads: CAISESGGPDNEQFF. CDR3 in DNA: TGTGCCATCAGTGAGAGCGGGGGGCCCGACAATGAGCAGTTCTTC.

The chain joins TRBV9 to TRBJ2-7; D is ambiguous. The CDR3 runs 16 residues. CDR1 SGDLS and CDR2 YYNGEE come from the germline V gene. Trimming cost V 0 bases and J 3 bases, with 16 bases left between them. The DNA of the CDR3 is TGTGCCAGCAGCGTAGCTGGTAACCCATCGGGCTACGAGCAGTACTTC. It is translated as CASSVAGNPSGYEQYF.

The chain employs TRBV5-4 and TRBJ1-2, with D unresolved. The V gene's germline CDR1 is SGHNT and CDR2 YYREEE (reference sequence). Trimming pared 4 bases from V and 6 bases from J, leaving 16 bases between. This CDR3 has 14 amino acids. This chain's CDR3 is CASSLSPRTDGYTF. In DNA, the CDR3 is TGTGCCAGCAGCCTCTCACCCCGGACGGATGGCTACACCTTC.

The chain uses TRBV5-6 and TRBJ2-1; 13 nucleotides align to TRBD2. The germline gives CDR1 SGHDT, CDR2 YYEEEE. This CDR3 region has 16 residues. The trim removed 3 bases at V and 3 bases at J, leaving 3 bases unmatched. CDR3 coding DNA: TGTGCCAGCAGCTCGACTAGCGGGAGGAACTACAATGAGCAGTTCTTC. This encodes CASSSTSGRNYNEQFF.